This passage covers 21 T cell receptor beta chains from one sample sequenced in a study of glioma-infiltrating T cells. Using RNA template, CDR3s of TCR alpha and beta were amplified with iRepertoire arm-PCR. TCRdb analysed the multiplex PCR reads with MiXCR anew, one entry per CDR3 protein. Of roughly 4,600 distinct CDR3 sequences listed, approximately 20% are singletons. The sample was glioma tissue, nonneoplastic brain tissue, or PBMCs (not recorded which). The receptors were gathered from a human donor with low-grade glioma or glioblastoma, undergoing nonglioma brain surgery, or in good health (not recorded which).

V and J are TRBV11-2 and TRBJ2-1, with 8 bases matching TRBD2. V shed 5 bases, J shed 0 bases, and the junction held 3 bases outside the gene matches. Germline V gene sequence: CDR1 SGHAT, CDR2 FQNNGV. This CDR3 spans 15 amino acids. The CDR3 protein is CASSPGGSSYNEQFF. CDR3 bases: TGTGCCAGCAGCCCGGGGGGGAGCTCCTACAATGAGCAGTTCTTC.

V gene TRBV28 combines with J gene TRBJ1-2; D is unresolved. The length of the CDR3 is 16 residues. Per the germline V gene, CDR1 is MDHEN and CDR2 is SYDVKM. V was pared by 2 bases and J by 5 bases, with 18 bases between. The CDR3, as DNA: TGTGCCAGCAGTTTACGGGTATTTTTGGCCAAATATGGCTACACCTTC. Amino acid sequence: CASSLRVFLAKYGYTF.

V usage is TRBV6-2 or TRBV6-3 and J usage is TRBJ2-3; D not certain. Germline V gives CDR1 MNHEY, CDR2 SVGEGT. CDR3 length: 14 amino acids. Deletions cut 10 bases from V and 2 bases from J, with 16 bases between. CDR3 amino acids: CATRLGPNTDTQYF. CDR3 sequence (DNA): TGTGCCACCCGTTTGGGCCCCAACACAGATACGCAGTATTTT.

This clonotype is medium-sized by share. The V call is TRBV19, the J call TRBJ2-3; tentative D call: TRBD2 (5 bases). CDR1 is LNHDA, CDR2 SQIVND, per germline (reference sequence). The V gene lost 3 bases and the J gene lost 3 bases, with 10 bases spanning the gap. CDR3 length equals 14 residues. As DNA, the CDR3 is TGTGCCAGTAGTATCAGAGGGAGTACAGATACGCAGTATTTT. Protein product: CASSIRGSTDTQYF.

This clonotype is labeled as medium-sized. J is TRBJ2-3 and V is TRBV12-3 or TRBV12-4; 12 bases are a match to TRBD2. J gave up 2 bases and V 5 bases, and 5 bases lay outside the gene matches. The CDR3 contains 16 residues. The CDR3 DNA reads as TGTGCCAGCAGTCCGCGGACTAGCGGGACCACAGATACGCAGTATTTT. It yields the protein CASSPRTSGTTDTQYF.

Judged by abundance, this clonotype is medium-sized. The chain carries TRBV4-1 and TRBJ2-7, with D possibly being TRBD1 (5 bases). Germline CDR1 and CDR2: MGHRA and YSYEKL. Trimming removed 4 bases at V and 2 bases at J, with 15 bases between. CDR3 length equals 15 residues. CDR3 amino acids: CASSPPQGITYEQYF. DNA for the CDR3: TGCGCCAGCAGCCCCCCCCAGGGCATCACCTACGAGCAGTACTTC.

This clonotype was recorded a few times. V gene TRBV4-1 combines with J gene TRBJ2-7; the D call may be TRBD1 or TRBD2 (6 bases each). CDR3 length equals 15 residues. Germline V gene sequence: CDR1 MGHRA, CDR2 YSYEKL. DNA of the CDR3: TGCGCCAGCAGCCAAGAGTACACACAGGGAGGCGAGAAGTACGTC. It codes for CASSQEYTQGGEKYV.

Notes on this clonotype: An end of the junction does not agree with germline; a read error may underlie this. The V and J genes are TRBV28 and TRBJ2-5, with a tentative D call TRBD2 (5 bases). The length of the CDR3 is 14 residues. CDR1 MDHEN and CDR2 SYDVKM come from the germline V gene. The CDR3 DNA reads TGTGCCGGCAGTTTTCCCAGGTCCTGGGAGACCCAGTACTTT. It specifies CAGSFPRSWETQYF. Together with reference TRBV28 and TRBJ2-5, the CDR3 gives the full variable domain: DVKVTQSSRYLVKRTGEKVFLECVQDMDHENMFWYRQDPGLGLRLIYFSYDVKMKEKGDIPEGYSVSREKKERFSLILESASTNQTSMYLCAGSFPRSWETQYFGPGTRLLVL.

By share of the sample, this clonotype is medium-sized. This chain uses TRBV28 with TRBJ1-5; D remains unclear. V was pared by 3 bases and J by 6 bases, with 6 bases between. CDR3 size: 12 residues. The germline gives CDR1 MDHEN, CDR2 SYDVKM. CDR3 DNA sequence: TGTGCCAGCAGTTTGGGGTTTCAGCCCCAGCATTTT. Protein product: CASSLGFQPQHF.

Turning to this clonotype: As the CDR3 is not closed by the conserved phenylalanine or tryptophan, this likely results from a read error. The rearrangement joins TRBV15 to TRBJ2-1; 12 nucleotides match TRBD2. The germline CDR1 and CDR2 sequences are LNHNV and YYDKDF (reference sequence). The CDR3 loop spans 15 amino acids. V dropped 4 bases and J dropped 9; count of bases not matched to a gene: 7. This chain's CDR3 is CATSTQPGLAGEQFL. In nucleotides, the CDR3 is TGTGCCACCAGCACTCAGCCGGGACTAGCGGGTGAGCAGTTCCTC.

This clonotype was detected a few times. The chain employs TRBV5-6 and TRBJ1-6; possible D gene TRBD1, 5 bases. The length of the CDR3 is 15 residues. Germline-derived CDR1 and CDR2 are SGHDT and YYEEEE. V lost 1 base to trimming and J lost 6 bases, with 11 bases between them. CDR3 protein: CASSLRGSANSPLHF. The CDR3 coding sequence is TGTGCCAGCAGCTTGAGGGGTTCTGCTAATTCACCCCTCCACTTT.

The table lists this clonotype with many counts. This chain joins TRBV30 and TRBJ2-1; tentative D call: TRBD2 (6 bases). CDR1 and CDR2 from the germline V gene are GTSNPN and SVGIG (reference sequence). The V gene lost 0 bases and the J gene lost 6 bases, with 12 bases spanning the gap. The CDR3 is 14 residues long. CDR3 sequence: CAWSVRRALNEQFF. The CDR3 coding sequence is TGTGCCTGGAGTGTCCGGAGGGCCCTCAATGAGCAGTTCTTC.

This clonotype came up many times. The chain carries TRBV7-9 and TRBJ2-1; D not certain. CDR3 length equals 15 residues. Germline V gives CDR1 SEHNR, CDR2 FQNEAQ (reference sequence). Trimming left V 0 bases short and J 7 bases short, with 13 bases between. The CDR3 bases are TGTGCCAGCAGCTTAGCGCCGACCTATTCTAATGAGCAGTTCTTC. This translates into CASSLAPTYSNEQFF.

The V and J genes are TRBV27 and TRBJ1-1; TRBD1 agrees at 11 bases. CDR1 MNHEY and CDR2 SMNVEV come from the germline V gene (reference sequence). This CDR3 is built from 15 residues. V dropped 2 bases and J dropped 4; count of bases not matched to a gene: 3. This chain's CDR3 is CASSLRTGGGTEAFF. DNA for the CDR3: TGTGCCAGCAGTTTAAGGACAGGGGGCGGCACTGAAGCTTTCTTT.

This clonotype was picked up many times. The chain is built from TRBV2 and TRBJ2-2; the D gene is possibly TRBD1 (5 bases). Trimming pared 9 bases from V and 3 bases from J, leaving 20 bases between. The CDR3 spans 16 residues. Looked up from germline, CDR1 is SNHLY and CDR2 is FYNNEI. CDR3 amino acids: CARSALKGVDTGELFF. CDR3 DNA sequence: TGTGCCAGGTCGGCCCTTAAAGGGGTTGACACCGGGGAGCTGTTTTTT.

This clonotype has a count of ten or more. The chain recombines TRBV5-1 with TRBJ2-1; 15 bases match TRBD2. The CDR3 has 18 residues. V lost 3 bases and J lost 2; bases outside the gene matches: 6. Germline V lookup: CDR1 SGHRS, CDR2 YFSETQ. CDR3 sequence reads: CASSSSGTSGGTYNEQFF. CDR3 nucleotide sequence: TGCGCCAGCAGCTCCTCCGGGACTAGCGGGGGGACCTACAATGAGCAGTTCTTC.

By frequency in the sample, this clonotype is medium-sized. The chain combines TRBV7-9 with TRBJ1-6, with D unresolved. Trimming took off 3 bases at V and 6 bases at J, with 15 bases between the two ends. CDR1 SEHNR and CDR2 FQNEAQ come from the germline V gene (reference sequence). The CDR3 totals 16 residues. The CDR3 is CASSFRGFDSNSPLHF. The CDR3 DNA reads TGTGCCAGCAGCTTCCGGGGATTCGACTCTAATTCACCCCTCCACTTT.

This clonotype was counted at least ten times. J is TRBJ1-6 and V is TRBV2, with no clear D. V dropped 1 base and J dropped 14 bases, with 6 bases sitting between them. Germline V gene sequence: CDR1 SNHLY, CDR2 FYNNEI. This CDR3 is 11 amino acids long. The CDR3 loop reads CASSEGLTLHF. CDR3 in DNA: TGTGCCAGCAGTGAAGGGCTAACCCTCCACTTT.

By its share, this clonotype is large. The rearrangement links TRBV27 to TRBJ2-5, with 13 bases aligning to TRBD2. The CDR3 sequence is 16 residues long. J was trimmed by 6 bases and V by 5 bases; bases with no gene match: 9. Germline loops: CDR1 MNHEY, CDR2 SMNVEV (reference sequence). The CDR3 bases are TGTGCCAGCAGTCTAATACTAGCGGGGGGGCCGAAGACCCAGTACTTC. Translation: CASSLILAGGPKTQYF.

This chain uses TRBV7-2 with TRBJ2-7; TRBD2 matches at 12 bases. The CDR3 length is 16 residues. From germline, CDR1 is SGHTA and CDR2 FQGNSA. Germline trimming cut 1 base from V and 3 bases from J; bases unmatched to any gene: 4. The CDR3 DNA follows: TGTGCCAGCAGCTTAGGACTAGCGGGGGTGGACTACGAGCAGTACTTC. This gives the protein CASSLGLAGVDYEQYF.

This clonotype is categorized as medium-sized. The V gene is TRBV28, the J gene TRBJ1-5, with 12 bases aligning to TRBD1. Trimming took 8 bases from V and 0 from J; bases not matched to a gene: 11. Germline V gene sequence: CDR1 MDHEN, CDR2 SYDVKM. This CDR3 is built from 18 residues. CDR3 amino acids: CASRPPGQGAHSNQPQHF. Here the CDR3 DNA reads TGTGCCAGCCGACCTCCGGGACAGGGGGCGCATAGCAATCAGCCCCAGCATTTT.